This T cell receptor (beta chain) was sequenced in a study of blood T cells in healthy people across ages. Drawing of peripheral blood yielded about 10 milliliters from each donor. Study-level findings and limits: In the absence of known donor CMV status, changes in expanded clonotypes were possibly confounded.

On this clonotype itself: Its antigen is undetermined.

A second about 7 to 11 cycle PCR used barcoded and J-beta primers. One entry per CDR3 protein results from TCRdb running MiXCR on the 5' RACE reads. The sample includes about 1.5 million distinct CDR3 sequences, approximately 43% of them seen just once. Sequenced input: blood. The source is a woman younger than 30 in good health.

For the CDR3, the DNA is TGCGCCAGCTCCTCACTAGCGGAGACCTACAATGAGCAGTACTTC. It translates to CASSSLAETYNEQYF. The chain couples TRBV5-1 to TRBJ2-7; TRBD2 matches at 8 bases. The CDR3 runs 15 residues. Germline V CDR1 and CDR2: SGHRS, YFSETQ. J was trimmed by 7 bases and V by 7 bases; bases with no gene match: 16.